This note documents a single T cell receptor beta chain sequence. The data are from a study of control samples from healthy donors and cancer patients. Using immunoSEQ multiplex PCR, the repertoire was profiled, and TCRdb retains in-frame clones only, with some absent. This sample carries fewer than 70,000 clones, roughly 90% of them seen once, and the ten largest clones take over 13%. Germline CDR1 reads SEHNR; CDR2 reads FQNEAQ (reference sequence). There are 15 residues in the CDR3. Trimming removed 5 bases from V and 7 bases from J; junction bases left unmatched: 9. The receptor was isolated from a man in his sixties with head and neck cancer. The material sequenced was PBMCs. The rearrangement uses TRBV7-9 and TRBJ2-1, with 9 bases aligning to TRBD2. DNA for the CDR3: TGTGCCAGCAGCCACAGACTAGCGGAGGTAAATGAGCAGTTCTTC. Its translation is CASSHRLAEVNEQFF.